Presented here are 4 T cell receptor beta chains from one specimen sequenced in a study of CD4 T cells in relation to SARS-CoV-2 and coronaviruses. No antigens are known for them. CD4+ T cells from unexposed donors were obtained before the COVID-19 pandemic (2011-2018). After approximately 10 days of culture, CD4+ T cells were isolated. TCRdb's table, derived via immunoSEQ multiplex PCR, lists solely in-frame clones and lacks some. The data show 25,000 or so clones, 60% to 80% seen once. The sequenced sample was CD4+ T cells from PBMCs, cultured in vitro. These TCRs come from a human donor in good health.

This chain links TRBV5-1 with TRBJ2-7; D gene unclear. The CDR3 covers 15 residues. Per germline, CDR1 SGHRS and CDR2 YFSETQ. Trimming left V 0 bases short and J 6 bases short, with 16 bases between. The CDR3 here is CASSLGYSPNPEQYF. DNA of the CDR3: TGCGCCAGCAGCTTGGGATACTCCCCCAACCCCGAGCAGTACTTC. The variable domain in full, with the rest retrieved from reference TRBV5-1 and TRBJ2-7, is KAGVTQTPRYLIKTRGQQVTLSCSPISGHRSVSWYQQTPGQGLQFLFEYFSETQRNKGNFPGRFSGRQFSNSRSEMNVSTLELGDSALYLCASSLGYSPNPEQYFGPGTRLTVT.

The chain uses TRBV11-2 and TRBJ2-3, with D possibly matching TRBD1 (6 bases). V was trimmed by 10 bases and J by 5 bases, leaving 19 bases between them. The CDR3 loop spans 14 amino acids. Germline V gene sequence: CDR1 SGHAT, CDR2 FQNNGV. In nucleotides, the CDR3 is TGTGCCACCTCGATAACAGGGTATCAAGATACGCAGTATTTT. It codes for CATSITGYQDTQYF.

The chain has TRBV5-1 and TRBJ1-1; D perhaps matches TRBD1 (5 bases). CDR1 SGHRS and CDR2 YFSETQ come from the germline V gene. The CDR3 has 16 amino acids. V lost 3 bases, J lost 1 base, and 16 bases lay in between. The DNA for the CDR3 is TGCGCCAGCAGCTGGGGGGGTGGGGCAGGGAACACTGAAGCTTTCTTT. This codes for CASSWGGGAGNTEAFF.

CDR3 sequence: CASSDGSLTTQYF. The CDR3 nucleotides read TGTGCCAGCAGTGACGGTAGTCTAACTACGCAGTATTTT. This chain uses TRBV6-1 with TRBJ2-3; D is ambiguous. Germline V CDR1 and CDR2: MNHNS, SASEGT. The germline V and J ends were trimmed by 3 bases and 8 bases, with 12 bases remaining between them. The CDR3 loop spans 13 amino acids.